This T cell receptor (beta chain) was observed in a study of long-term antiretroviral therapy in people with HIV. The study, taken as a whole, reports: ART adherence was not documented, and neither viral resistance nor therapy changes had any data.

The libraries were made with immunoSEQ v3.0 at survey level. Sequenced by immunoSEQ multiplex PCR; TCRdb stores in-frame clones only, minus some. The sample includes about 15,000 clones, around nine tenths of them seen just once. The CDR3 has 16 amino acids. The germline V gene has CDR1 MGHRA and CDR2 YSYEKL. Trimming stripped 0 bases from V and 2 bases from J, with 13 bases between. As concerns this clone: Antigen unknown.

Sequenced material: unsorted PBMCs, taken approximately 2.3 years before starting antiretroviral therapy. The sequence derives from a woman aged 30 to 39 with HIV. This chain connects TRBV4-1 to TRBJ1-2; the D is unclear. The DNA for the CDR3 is TGCGCCAGCAGCCAAGATGGCGAGGGATCCAACTATGGCTACACCTTC. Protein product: CASSQDGEGSNYGYTF.